The clone carrying this T cell receptor (beta chain) was observed once. Its antigen is still unknown. Time point of the sample: late sampling 161 to 241 days after vaccination in a few convalescent patients. Treatment described: roughly ten-day PBMC culture with coronavirus spike peptide pools or control peptides (ViraFEST assay). Peptide pools at 8.5 to 10 ug/ml, together with 7.5 to 10 IU/ml IL-2, were added to cultures of approximately 2 million PBMCs per well. This entry belongs to a study of vaccination and CD4 T cells after COVID-19. At the level of the study: There were two doses of either BNT162b2 or mRNA-1273 vaccine given to participants. Overlapping spike peptides of SARS-CoV-2, HCoV-NL63, HCoV-OC43 and HCoV-229E stimulated the cells. Study-wide findings and caveats: Spike mono-reactive clones accounted for 304 of the 307 vaccine-specific clones found in convalescent patients.

Germline V gene data show CDR1 as MDHEN and CDR2 as SYDVKM. V shed 5 bases and J shed 6 bases, with 7 bases lying between them. CDR3 size: 12 residues. The study sequenced cultured CD4+ T cell DNA using the Oncomine TCR Beta short-read assay. TCRdb recomputed calls from the PCR reads with MiXCR, one row per CDR3 protein. Of roughly 25,000 distinct CDR3 sequences listed, less than 40% are singletons. V gene TRBV28 combines with J gene TRBJ2-2; no clear D. The material was CD4+ T cells from blood, cultured in vitro, obtained about 7 months after SARS-CoV-2 vaccination. The clonotype comes from a human donor who had recovered from COVID-19. The CDR3 DNA reads TGTGCCAGCAGTGTGAGATCCGGGGAGCTGTTTTTT. Amino acid sequence: CASSVRSGELFF.